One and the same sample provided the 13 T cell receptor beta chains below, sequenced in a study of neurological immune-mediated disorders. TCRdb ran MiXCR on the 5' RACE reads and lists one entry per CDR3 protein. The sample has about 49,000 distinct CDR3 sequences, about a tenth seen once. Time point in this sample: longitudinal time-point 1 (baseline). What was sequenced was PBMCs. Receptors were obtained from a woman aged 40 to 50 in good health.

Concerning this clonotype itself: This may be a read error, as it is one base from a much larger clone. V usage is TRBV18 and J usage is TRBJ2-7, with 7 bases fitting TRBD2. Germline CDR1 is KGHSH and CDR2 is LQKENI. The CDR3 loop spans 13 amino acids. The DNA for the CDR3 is TGTGTCAGCTCACCAGGGAGGGCTCGGGAGCAGTACTTC. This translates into CVSSPGRAREQYF.

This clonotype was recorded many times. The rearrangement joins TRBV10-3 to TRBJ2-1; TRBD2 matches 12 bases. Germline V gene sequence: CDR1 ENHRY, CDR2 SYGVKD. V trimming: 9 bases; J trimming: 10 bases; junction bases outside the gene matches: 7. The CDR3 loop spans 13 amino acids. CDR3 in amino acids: CAMGTSGPQEQFF. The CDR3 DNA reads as TGTGCCATGGGGACTAGCGGGCCACAAGAGCAGTTCTTC.

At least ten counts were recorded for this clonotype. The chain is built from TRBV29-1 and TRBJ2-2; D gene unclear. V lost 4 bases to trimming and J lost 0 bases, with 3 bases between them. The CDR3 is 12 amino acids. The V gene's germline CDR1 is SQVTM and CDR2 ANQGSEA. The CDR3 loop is CSVATNTGELFF. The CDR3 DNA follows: TGCAGCGTTGCCACGAACACCGGGGAGCTGTTTTTT.

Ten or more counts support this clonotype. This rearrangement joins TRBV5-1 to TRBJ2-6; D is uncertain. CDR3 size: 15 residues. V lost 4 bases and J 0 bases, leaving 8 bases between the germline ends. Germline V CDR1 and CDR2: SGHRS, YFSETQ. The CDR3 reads CASSPMYSGANVLTF. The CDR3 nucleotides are TGCGCCAGCAGCCCTATGTACTCTGGGGCCAACGTCCTGACTTTC. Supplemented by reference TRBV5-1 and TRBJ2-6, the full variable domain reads KAGVTQTPRYLIKTRGQQVTLSCSPISGHRSVSWYQQTPGQGLQFLFEYFSETQRNKGNFPGRFSGRQFSNSRSEMNVSTLELGDSALYLCASSPMYSGANVLTFGAGSRLTVL.

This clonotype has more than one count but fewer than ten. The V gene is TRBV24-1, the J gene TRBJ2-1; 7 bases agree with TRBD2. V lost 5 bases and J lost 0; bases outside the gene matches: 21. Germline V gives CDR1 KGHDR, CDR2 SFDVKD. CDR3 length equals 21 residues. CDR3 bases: TGTGCCACCAGTGCCCCCTCCCTCGGTAGCGGGCTCCGTAGCTCCTACAATGAGCAGTTCTTC. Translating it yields CATSAPSLGSGLRSSYNEQFF.

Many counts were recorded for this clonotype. In nucleotides, the CDR3 is TGTGCCATCAGCTACAATTCACTAGCGGGAGGTGGTAATGAGCAGTTCTTC. It encodes CAISYNSLAGGGNEQFF. The chain employs TRBV10-3 and TRBJ2-1; 12 nucleotides match TRBD2. Germline assignment: CDR1 ENHRY and CDR2 SYGVKD. The CDR3 is 17 amino acids. V shed 6 bases and J 7 bases; nucleotides not matched to a gene: 13.

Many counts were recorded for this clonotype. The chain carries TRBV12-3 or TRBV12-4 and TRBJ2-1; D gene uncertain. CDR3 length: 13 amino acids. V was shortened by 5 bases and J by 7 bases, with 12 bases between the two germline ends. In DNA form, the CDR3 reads TGTGCCAGCAGTCCCGTTTCCGTGAATGAGCAGTTCTTC. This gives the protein CASSPVSVNEQFF.

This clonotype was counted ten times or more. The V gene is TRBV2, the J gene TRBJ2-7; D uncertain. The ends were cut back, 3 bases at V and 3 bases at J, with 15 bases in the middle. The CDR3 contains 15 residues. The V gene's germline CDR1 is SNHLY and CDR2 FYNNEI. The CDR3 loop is CASSDLAERFYEQYF. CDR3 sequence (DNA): TGTGCCAGCAGTGATTTGGCTGAGCGCTTCTACGAGCAGTACTTC. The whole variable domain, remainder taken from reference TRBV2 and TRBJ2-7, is EPEVTQTPSHQVTQMGQEVILRCVPISNHLYFYWYRQILGQKVEFLVSFYNNEISEKSEIFDDQFSVERPDGSNFTLKIRSTKLEDSAMYFCASSDLAERFYEQYFGPGTRLTVT.

The CDR3 sequence: CARSGQGNQPQHF. CDR3 bases: TGTGCCAGGTCGGGGCAGGGGAATCAGCCCCAGCATTTT. This rearrangement joins TRBV25-1 to TRBJ1-5, with D maybe TRBD1 (6 bases). Germline CDR1 and CDR2: MGHDK and SYGVNS. The V and J ends lost 9 bases and 4 bases respectively, with 13 bases between them. The CDR3 has 13 amino acids.

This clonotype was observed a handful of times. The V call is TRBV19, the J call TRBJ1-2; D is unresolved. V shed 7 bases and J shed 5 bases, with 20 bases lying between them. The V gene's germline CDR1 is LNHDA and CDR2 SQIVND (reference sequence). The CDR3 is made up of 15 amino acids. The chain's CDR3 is CASTPFGGSDYGYTF. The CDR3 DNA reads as TGTGCCAGTACCCCTTTTGGAGGGAGTGATTATGGCTACACCTTC.

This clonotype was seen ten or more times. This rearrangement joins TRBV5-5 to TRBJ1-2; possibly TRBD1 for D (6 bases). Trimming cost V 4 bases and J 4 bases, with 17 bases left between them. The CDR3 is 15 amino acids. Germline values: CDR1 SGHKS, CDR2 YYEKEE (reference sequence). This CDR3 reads CASSPEGSGAYGYTF. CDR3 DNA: TGTGCCAGCAGCCCCGAAGGGTCAGGGGCCTATGGCTACACCTTC.

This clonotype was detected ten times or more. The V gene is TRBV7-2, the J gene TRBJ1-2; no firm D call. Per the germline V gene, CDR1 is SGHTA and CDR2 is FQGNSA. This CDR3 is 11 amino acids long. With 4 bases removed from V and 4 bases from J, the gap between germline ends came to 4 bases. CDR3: CASSSLYGYTF. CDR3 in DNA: TGTGCCAGCAGCTCTCTCTATGGCTACACCTTC.

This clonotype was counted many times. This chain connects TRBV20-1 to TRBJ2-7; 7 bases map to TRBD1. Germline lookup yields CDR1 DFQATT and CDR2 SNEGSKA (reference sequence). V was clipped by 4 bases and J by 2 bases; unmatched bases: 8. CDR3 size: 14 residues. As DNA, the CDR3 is TGCAGTGCTATAACCGGGACAGTTACCTACGAGCAGTACTTC. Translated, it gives CSAITGTVTYEQYF.